This TCR beta chain comes out of a study of OX40 agonist ivuxolimab in advanced cancers. Whole-study results and caveats: Clones of CD4+ and CD8+ blood T cells grew by week 6 at doses of 0.1 to 3.0 mg/kg.

The germline V gene encodes CDR1 KGHSH and CDR2 LQKENI. This CDR3 contains 13 residues. Trimming cost V 1 base and J 11 bases, with 12 bases left between them. For this clone: What it binds is unknown.

Measured with immunoSEQ multiplex PCR; TCRdb has only the in-frame clones, and not every one. The repertoire includes under 90,000 clones, around 85% of them detected once, and 2.2% sits in the top ten. The material was CD4+ or CD8+ T cells sorted from blood, obtained in a trial of the OX40 agonist ivuxolimab. The chain employs TRBV18 and TRBJ1-5, with D hard to call. The receptor comes from an adult with an advanced solid tumor such as melanoma, head and neck, liver or kidney cancer. Written as DNA, the CDR3 is TGTGCCAGCTCACCACTTAGTGGAGAGGCCCAGCATTTT. Encoded protein: CASSPLSGEAQHF.